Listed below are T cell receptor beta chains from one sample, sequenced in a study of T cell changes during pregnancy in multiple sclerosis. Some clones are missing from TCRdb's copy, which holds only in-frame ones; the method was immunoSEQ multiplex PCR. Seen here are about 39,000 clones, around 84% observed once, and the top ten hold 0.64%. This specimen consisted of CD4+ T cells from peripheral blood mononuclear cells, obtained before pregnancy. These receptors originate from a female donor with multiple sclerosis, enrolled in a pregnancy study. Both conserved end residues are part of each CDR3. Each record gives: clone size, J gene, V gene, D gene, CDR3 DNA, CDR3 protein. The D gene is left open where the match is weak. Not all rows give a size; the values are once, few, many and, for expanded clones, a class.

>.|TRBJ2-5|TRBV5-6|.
TGTGCCAGCAGCTTAGAGGGGGTACAAGAGACCCAGTACTTC
CASSLEGVQETQYF
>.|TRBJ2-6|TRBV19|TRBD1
TGTGCCAGTAGACGGCAGGGGGATGGGGCCAACGTCCTGACTTTC
CASRRQGDGANVLTF
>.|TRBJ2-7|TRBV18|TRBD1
TGTGCCAGCTCACCAAATATATTCAGCGGACAGGGGATCGTGCAGTACTTC
CASSPNIFSGQGIVQYF
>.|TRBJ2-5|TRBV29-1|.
TGCAGCGTTGCACAGGATTGGCAGTACTTC
CSVAQDWQYF
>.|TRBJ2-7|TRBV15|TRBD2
TGTGCCACCAGCAGAGATCGGGCTAGCGGGTCGAGCTCCTACGAGCAGTACTTC
CATSRDRASGSSSYEQYF
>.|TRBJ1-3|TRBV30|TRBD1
TGTGCCTGGACCAGGGGGATAGGAAACACCATATATTTT
CAWTRGIGNTIYF
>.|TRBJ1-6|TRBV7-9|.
TGTGCCAGCAGCTTCAGTAATTCACCCCTCCACTTT
CASSFSNSPLHF
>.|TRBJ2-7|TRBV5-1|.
TGCGCCAGCAGCGTAAAGGCGGGACTGACCTACGAGCAGTACTTC
CASSVKAGLTYEQYF
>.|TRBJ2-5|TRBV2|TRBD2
TGTGCCAGCAGTCGACTAGCGGAAGAGACCCAGTACTTC
CASSRLAEETQYF
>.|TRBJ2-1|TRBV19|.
TGTGCCAGTAGTATATCCCCCCCTGCGGCAGTAGGATTCAATGAGCAGTTCTTC
CASSISPPAAVGFNEQFF
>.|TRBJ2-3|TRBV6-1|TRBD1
TGTGCCAGCAGTTCTCAAACAGGGGCAGATACGCAGTATTTT
CASSSQTGADTQYF
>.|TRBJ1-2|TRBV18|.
TGTGCCAGCTCACCGGACAGCGTCTATGGCTACACCTTC
CASSPDSVYGYTF
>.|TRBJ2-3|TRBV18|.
TGTGCCAGCTCACCAAGCGTACGGGACATTAACACAGATACGCAGTATTTT
CASSPSVRDINTDTQYF
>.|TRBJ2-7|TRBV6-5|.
TGTGCCAGCAGTAAGCCCAGGGTATCGGGCGAGCAGTACTTC
CASSKPRVSGEQYF
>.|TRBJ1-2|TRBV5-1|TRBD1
TGCGCCAGCAGCTTGGTGGGACAGGGGGCCCTCTATGGCTACACCTTC
CASSLVGQGALYGYTF
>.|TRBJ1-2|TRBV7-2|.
TGTGCCAGCAGCTTAGTAAAAGGGGATGGCTACACCTTC
CASSLVKGDGYTF
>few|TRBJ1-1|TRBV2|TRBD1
TGTGCCAGCCGAAGACAGGGGCGGGGGAACACTGAAGCTTTCTTT
CASRRQGRGNTEAFF
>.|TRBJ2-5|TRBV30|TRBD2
TGTGCCTGGAGGGTAGCGGGGCCACAAGAGACCCAGTACTTC
CAWRVAGPQETQYF
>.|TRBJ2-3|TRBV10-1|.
TGCGCCAGCAGCCCACTAGCCCGCACGGATACGCAGTATTTT
CASSPLARTDTQYF
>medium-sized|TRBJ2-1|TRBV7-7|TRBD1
TGTGCCAGCAGCCCCCGACGGACAGGGGTGCATGAGCAGTTCTTC
CASSPRRTGVHEQFF
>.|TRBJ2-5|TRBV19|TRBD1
TGTGCCAGTAGTATTGGGACAGGCGTAGTAGGGGAGACCCAGTACTTC
CASSIGTGVVGETQYF
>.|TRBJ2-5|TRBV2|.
TGTGCCAGCAGTGAATGGTCAGGGAGGGAGACCCAGTACTTC
CASSEWSGRETQYF
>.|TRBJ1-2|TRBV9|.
TGTGCCAGCAGCGTAAGTGAGGGCTATGGCTACACCTTC
CASSVSEGYGYTF
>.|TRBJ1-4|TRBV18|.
TGTGCCAGCTCCCTGTACCGGGCCGGGGGAACTAATGAAAAACTGTTTTTT
CASSLYRAGGTNEKLFF
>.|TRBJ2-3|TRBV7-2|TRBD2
TGTGCCAGCAGCCCGAGGACTAGCAGGGATACGCAGTATTTT
CASSPRTSRDTQYF
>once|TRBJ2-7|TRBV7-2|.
TGTGCCAGCAACACAATAGCCGAACAAGCGGCGGCTTTC
CASNTIAEQAAAF
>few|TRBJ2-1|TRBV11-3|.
TGTGCCAGCAGCTTAGATCAATCCGGGTCGTGGTCCTACAATGAGCAGTTCTTC
CASSLDQSGSWSYNEQFF
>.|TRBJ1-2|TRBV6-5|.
TGTGCCAGCAGTTACGACGAGGGCAACTATGGCTACACCTTC
CASSYDEGNYGYTF
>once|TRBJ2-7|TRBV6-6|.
TGTGCCAGCAGTGGGGCTGTCCAAAGCTCCTACGAGCAGTACTTC
CASSGAVQSSYEQYF
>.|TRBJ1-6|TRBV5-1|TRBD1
TGCGCCAGCAGCTTGTCCGGGACAGCAGGTTCACCCCTCCACTTT
CASSLSGTAGSPLHF
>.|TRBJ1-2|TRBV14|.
TGTGCCAGCAGCCCCCGGGACACCTATGGCTACACCTTC
CASSPRDTYGYTF
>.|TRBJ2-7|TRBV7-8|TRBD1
TGTGCCAGCAGCCCTTGGACAGGGTCTGACGAGCAGTACTTC
CASSPWTGSDEQYF
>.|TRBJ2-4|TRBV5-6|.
TGTGCCAGCAGCTTGGAGACTGGTAAACTAGCCAAAAACATTCAGTACTTC
CASSLETGKLAKNIQYF
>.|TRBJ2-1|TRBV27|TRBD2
TGTGCCAGCAGTTCCCCCATCCGGGTTCGCGGGAGGGCCTATGAGCAGTTCTTC
CASSSPIRVRGRAYEQFF
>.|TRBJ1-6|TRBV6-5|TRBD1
TGTGCCAGCATAAGACAGGGCTCCAATAATTCACCCCTCCACTTT
CASIRQGSNNSPLHF
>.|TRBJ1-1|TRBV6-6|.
TGTGCCAGCAGATCCCAAGGCGAGGCCACTGAAGCTTTCTTT
CASRSQGEATEAFF
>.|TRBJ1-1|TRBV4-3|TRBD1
TGCGCCAGCAGCCAGGGGACAGGCGTGCAAGCTTTCTTT
CASSQGTGVQAFF
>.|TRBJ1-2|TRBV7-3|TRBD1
TGTGCCAGCAGCCCTGGGACAGGGGGTAACTATGGCTACACCTTC
CASSPGTGGNYGYTF
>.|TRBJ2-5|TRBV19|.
TGTGCCAGTAGTAATGGAGGGGTGGAGACCCAGTACTTC
CASSNGGVETQYF
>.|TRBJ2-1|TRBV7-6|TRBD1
TGTGCCAGCAGCCCAACAGCTAGACAGGGGGCCTATGAGCAGTTCTTC
CASSPTARQGAYEQFF
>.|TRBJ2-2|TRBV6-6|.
TGTGCCAGCAGTCACCTTGGACAGCCGAACACCGGGGAGCTGTTTTTT
CASSHLGQPNTGELFF
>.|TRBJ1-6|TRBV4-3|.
TGCGCCAGCAGCCAAGTCGCAGGGAACTATAATTCACCCCTCCACTTT
CASSQVAGNYNSPLHF
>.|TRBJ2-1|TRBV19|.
TGTGCCAGTAGTATCCGGGAGTCCTACAATGAGCAGTTCTTC
CASSIRESYNEQFF
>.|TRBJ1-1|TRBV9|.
TGTGCCAGCAGCCAATCCACAGGGCGGGAGACTGAAGCTTTCTTT
CASSQSTGRETEAFF
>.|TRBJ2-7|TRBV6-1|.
TGTGCCAGCACAACAGGGAACTCCTACGAGCAGTACTTC
CASTTGNSYEQYF
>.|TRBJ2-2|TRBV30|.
TGTGCCTGGGGCCACGCCTCGTCGAACACCGGGGAGCTGTTTTTT
CAWGHASSNTGELFF
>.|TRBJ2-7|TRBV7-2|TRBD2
TGTGCCAGCAGCTTAGTAGGACTAGCGGGAGCCTACGAGCAGTACTTC
CASSLVGLAGAYEQYF
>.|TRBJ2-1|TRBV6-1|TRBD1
TGTGCCAGCAACCCGACAGGGTTTAACAATGAGCAGTTCTTC
CASNPTGFNNEQFF
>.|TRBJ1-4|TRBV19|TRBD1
TGTGCCAGTATCGGACAGGGTAATGAAAAACTGTTTTTT
CASIGQGNEKLFF
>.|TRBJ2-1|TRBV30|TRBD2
TGTGCCTGGGCAACCGGGACTAGCGGGAGGGGCAATGAGCAGTTCTTC
CAWATGTSGRGNEQFF
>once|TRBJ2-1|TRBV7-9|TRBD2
TGTGCCGCTGGTGGAGCGGGGGCCTACAATGAGCAGTTCTTC
CAAGGAGAYNEQFF
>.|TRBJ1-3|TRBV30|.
TGTGCCTGGATGAGTTGGGGCAGGCGCTCTGGAAACACCATATATTTT
CAWMSWGRRSGNTIYF
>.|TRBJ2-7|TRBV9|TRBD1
TGTGCCAGCAGCATCGGGACAGGGCCCTACGAGCAGTACTTC
CASSIGTGPYEQYF
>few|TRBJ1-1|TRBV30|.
TGTGCCTCGGGACAGAACACTGAAGCTTTCTTT
CASGQNTEAFF
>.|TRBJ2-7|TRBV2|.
TGTGCCAGCAGTGAAGGACAGCAAGTGAGGTACTACGAGCAGTACTTC
CASSEGQQVRYYEQYF
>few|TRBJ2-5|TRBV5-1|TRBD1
TGCGCCAGCAGCTTGGAGGGGGCGCAGCAAGAGACCCAGTACTTC
CASSLEGAQQETQYF
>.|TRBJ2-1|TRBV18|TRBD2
TGTGCCAGCTCACCACCAACACTAGCGGGAGCCTACAATGAGCAGTTCTTC
CASSPPTLAGAYNEQFF
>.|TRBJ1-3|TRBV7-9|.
TGTGCCAGCAGCTTAGGACCGGGACTTAACTCTGGAAACACCATATATTTT
CASSLGPGLNSGNTIYF
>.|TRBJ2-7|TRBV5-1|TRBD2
TGCGCCAGCAGCTCCATTGGGGAGGGCGAGCAGTACTTC
CASSSIGEGEQYF